This TCR beta chain originates from a study of glioma-infiltrating T cells. Study-level background: Low-grade gliomas were grade II; glioblastomas were grade IV at initial diagnosis.

Amplification of TCR alpha and beta CDR3 regions from RNA used iRepertoire nested multiplex PCR. TCRdb reanalysed the multiplex PCR reads using MiXCR and keeps one entry per CDR3 protein. The sample has approximately 400,000 distinct CDR3 sequences, 41% seen once. There are 13 residues in the CDR3. V was trimmed by 1 base and J by 3 bases, leaving 4 bases between them. Germline assignment: CDR1 SGHTA and CDR2 FQGNSA. This clonotype was obtained from a human donor with low-grade glioma or glioblastoma, undergoing nonglioma brain surgery, or in good health (not recorded which). V usage is TRBV7-2 and J usage is TRBJ1-5; D call uncertain. Input material: glioma tissue, nonneoplastic brain tissue, or PBMCs (not recorded which). CDR3 residues: CASSLGHNQPQHF. In DNA, the CDR3 is TGTGCCAGCAGCTTAGGGCACAATCAGCCCCAGCATTTT.